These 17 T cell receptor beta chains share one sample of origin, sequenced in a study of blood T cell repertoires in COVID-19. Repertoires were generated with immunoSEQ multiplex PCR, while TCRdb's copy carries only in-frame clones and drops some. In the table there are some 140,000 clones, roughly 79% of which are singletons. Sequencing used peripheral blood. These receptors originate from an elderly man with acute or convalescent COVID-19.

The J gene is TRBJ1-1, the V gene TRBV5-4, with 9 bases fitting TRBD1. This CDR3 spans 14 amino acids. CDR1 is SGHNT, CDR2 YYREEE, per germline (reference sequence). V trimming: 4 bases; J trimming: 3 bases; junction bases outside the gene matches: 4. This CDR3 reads CASSHRGRDTEAFF. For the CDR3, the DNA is TGTGCCAGCAGCCACAGGGGGCGGGACACTGAAGCTTTCTTT. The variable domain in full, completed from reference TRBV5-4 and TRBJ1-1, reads ETGVTQSPTHLIKTRGQQVTLRCSSQSGHNTVSWYQQALGQGPQFIFQYYREEENGRGNFPPRFSGLQFPNYSSELNVNALELDDSALYLCASSHRGRDTEAFFGQGTRLTVV.

The CDR3 spells CAWQGLGNQPQHF. CDR3 coding DNA: TGTGCCTGGCAGGGGTTAGGGAATCAGCCCCAGCATTTT. This chain uses TRBV30 with TRBJ1-5, with TRBD1 as a possible D gene (6 bases). Between the trimmed V and J ends, which lost 5 bases and 4 bases, there was a span of 12 bases. Germline V gene lookup returns CDR1 GTSNPN and CDR2 SVGIG (reference sequence). CDR3 length equals 13 residues.

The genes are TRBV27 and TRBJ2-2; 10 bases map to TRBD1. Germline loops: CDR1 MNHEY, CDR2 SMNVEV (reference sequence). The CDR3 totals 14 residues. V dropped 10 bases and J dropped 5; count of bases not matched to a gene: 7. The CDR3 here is CATKTGGNTGELFF. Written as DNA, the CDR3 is TGTGCCACAAAGACAGGGGGCAATACCGGGGAGCTGTTTTTT.

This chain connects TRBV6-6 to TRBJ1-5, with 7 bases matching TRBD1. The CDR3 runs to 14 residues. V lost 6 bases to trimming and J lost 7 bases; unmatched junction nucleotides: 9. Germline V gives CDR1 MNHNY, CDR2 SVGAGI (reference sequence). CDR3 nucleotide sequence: TGTGCCAGCAGCCCCGACAGGGTCAACCAGCCCCAGCATTTT. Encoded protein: CASSPDRVNQPQHF.

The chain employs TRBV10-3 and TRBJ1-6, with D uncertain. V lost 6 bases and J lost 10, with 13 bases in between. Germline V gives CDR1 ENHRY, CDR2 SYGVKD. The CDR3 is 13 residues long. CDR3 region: CAISGEPGSPLHF. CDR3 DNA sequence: TGTGCCATCAGCGGAGAACCGGGATCACCCCTCCACTTT.

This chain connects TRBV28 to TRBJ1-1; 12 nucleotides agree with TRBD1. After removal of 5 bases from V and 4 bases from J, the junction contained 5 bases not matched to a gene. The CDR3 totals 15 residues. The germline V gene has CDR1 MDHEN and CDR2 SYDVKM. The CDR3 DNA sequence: TGTGCCAGCAGTCTTGGGACAGGGGGCCTCACTGAAGCTTTCTTT. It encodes CASSLGTGGLTEAFF.

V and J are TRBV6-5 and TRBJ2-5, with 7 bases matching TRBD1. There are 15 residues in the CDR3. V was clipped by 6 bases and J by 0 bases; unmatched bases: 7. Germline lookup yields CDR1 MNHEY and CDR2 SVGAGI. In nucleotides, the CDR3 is TGTGCCAGCAGGTACGACAGGGAGTACCAAGAGACCCAGTACTTC. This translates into CASRYDREYQETQYF.

CDR3 DNA: TGTGCCATCAGTGATGCGGCCAGCAAGAACACTGAAGCTTTCTTT. This codes for CAISDAASKNTEAFF. The chain uses TRBV10-3 and TRBJ1-1, with no clear D. The CDR3 is made up of 15 amino acids. The germline V gene has CDR1 ENHRY and CDR2 SYGVKD. The germline V and J ends were trimmed by 3 bases and 1 base, with 12 bases remaining between them.

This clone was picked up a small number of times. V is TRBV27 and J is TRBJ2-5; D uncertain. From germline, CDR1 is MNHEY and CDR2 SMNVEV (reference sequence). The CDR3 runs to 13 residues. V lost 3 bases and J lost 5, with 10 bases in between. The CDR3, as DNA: TGTGCCAGCAGTTTTGGCAGAGGCGAGACCCAGTACTTC. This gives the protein CASSFGRGETQYF.

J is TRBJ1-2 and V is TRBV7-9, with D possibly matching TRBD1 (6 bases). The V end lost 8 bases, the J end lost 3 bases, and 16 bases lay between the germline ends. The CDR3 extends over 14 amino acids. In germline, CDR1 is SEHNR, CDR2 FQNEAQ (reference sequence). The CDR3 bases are TGTGCCAGCGTAAGACCGGGACACCACTATGGCTACACCTTC. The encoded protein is CASVRPGHHYGYTF.

The DNA for the CDR3 is TGTGCCAGCAGCGGCAGGGATTTCTCAACTGGAAACACCATATATTTT. This codes for CASSGRDFSTGNTIYF. The chain employs TRBV28 and TRBJ1-3; TRBD1 is a possible D gene (5 bases). Trimming cost V 6 bases and J 2 bases, with 17 bases left between them. The length of the CDR3 is 16 residues. Germline loops: CDR1 MDHEN, CDR2 SYDVKM.

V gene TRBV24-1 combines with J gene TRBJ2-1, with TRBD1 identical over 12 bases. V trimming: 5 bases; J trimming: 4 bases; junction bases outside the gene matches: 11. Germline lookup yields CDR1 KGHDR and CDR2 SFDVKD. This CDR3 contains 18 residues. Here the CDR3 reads CATSAEPGQGARYNEQFF. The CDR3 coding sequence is TGTGCCACCAGTGCCGAACCGGGACAGGGGGCTAGGTACAATGAGCAGTTCTTC.

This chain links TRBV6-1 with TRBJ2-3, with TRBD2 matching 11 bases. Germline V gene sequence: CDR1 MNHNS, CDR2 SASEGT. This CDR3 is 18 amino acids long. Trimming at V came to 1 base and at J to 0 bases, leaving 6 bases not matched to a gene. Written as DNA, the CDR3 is TGTGCCAGCAGTGAAGTGCCTAGCGGGGGGCTGAGCACAGATACGCAGTATTTT. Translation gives CASSEVPSGGLSTDTQYF.

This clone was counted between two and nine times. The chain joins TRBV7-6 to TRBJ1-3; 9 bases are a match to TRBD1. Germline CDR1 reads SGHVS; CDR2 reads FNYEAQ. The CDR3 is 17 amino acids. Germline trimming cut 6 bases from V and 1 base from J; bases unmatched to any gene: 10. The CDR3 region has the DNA TGTGCCAGCAGGCCGGGACAGGGTAATGCATCTGGAAACACCATATATTTT. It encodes CASRPGQGNASGNTIYF.

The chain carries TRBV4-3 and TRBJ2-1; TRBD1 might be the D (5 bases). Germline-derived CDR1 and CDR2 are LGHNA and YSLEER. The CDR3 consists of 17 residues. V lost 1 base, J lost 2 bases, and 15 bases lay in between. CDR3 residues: CASSQAIDSETYNEQFF. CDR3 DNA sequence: TGCGCCAGCAGCCAAGCAATCGACAGTGAGACCTACAATGAGCAGTTCTTC.

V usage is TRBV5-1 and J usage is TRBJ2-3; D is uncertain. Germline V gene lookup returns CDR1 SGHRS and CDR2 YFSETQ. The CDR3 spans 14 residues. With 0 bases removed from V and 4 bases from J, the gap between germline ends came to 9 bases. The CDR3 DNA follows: TGCGCCAGCAGCTTGGTTACTAAATCAGATACGCAGTATTTT. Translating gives CASSLVTKSDTQYF. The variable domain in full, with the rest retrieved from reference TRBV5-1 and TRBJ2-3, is KAGVTQTPRYLIKTRGQQVTLSCSPISGHRSVSWYQQTPGQGLQFLFEYFSETQRNKGNFPGRFSGRQFSNSRSEMNVSTLELGDSALYLCASSLVTKSDTQYFGPGTRLTVL.

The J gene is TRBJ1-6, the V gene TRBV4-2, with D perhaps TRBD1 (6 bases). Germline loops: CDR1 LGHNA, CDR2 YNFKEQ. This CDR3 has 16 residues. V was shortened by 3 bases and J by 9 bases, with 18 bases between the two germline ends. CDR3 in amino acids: CASSQEGQTRRSPLHF. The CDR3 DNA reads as TGTGCCAGCAGCCAGGAAGGACAGACCCGCCGTTCACCCCTCCACTTT.